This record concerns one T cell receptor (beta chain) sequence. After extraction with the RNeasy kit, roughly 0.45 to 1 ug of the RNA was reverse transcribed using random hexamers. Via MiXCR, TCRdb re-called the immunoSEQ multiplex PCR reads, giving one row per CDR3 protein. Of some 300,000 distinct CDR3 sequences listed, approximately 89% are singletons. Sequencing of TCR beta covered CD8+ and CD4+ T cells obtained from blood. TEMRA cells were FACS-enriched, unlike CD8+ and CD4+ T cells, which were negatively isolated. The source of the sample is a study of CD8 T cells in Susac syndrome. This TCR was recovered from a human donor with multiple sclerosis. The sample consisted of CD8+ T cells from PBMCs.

CDR3 protein: CASSLDGSVLPGNEQFF. CDR3 DNA: TGTGCCAGCAGCTTAGATGGGAGCGTCCTCCCGGGCAATGAGCAGTTCTTC. The chain is built from TRBV7-2 and TRBJ2-1; tentatively, D is TRBD2 (5 bases). The germline V gene encodes CDR1 SGHTA and CDR2 FQGNSA. Between the trimmed V and J ends, which lost 1 base and 6 bases, there was a span of 19 bases. The CDR3 runs 17 residues.